These 10 T cell receptor beta chains were all obtained from the same sample, sequenced in a study of PD-1 and CTLA-4 blockade in melanoma. Assay: immunoSEQ multiplex PCR; the TCRdb copy retains only in-frame clones and omits some. This sample has 32,000 or so clones, with less than 90% found just once. The sample was CD8+ T cells from peripheral blood, taken before anti-PD-1 treatment. The receptors shown here come from a human donor with melanoma.

J is TRBJ2-2 and V is TRBV19; D tentatively fits TRBD1 or TRBD2 (5 bases each). The CDR3 consists of 15 residues. The germline gives CDR1 LNHDA, CDR2 SQIVND (reference sequence). V was trimmed by 1 base and J by 5 bases, leaving 11 bases between them. The CDR3 DNA sequence: TGTGCCAGTAGTATAGGGGGGTCCCCAACCGGGGAGCTGTTTTTT. Translation gives CASSIGGSPTGELFF.

This chain links TRBV11-2 with TRBJ2-3; the match to TRBD1 covers 8 bases. Trimming removed 8 bases from V and 0 bases from J; junction bases left unmatched: 7. CDR1 is SGHAT and CDR2 is FQNNGV in the germline V gene. The CDR3 is 15 residues long. The CDR3 spells CASRDRGQSTDTQYF. As DNA, the CDR3 is TGTGCCAGCCGCGACAGGGGACAGAGCACAGATACGCAGTATTTT.

CDR3 in amino acids: CASSLFITSTDTQYF. DNA of the CDR3: TGTGCCAGCAGCCTCTTCATTACTAGCACAGATACGCAGTATTTT. The rearrangement joins TRBV27 to TRBJ2-3; no firm D call. The CDR3 extends over 15 amino acids. Trimming took off 6 bases at V and 0 bases at J, with 13 bases between the two ends. Germline-derived CDR1 and CDR2 are MNHEY and SMNVEV (reference sequence).

The rearrangement joins TRBV7-2 to TRBJ2-3; 10 bases match TRBD2. CDR1 and CDR2 from the germline V gene are SGHTA and FQGNSA. The CDR3 contains 15 residues. After removal of 4 bases from V and 1 base from J, the junction contained 2 bases not matched to a gene. The CDR3 sequence: CASSSTSGGTDTQYF. CDR3 sequence (DNA): TGTGCCAGCAGCTCAACTAGCGGGGGCACAGATACGCAGTATTTT.

This rearrangement joins TRBV19 to TRBJ2-7; 9 bases line up with TRBD2. Germline V lookup: CDR1 LNHDA, CDR2 SQIVND (reference sequence). CDR3 length: 14 amino acids. J gave up 5 bases and V 3 bases, and 5 bases lay outside the gene matches. CDR3 sequence (DNA): TGTGCCAGTAGTATGCGGGAGGGCCTTCACGAGCAGTACTTC. It codes for CASSMREGLHEQYF.

The chain recombines TRBV30 with TRBJ1-1; D is perhaps TRBD1 (5 bases). CDR1 GTSNPN and CDR2 SVGIG come from the germline V gene (reference sequence). V was trimmed by 0 bases and J by 3 bases, leaving 8 bases between them. The CDR3 runs 13 residues. Written as DNA, the CDR3 is TGTGCCTGGAGTGTCGGGGGGTACACTGAAGCTTTCTTT. It translates to CAWSVGGYTEAFF.

The V and J genes are TRBV7-9 and TRBJ2-1; D unresolved. Germline V gene data show CDR1 as SEHNR and CDR2 as FQNEAQ (reference sequence). Trimming removed 5 bases from V and 5 bases from J, with 10 bases in between. The CDR3 totals 13 residues. The CDR3 loop is CASSPRLDNEQFF. The CDR3 nucleotides are TGTGCCAGCAGCCCCCGTTTGGACAATGAGCAGTTCTTC.

The V gene is TRBV28, the J gene TRBJ2-1; 7 bases match TRBD2. Germline V CDR1 and CDR2: MDHEN, SYDVKM. The CDR3 loop spans 15 amino acids. Losses at the gene ends were 5 bases for V and 4 bases for J; bases not matched to a gene: 8. Here the CDR3 reads CASSQTSDAYNEQFF. CDR3 DNA sequence: TGTGCCAGCAGTCAAACTAGCGATGCTTACAATGAGCAGTTCTTC.

This clone was observed once. The V and J genes are TRBV21-1 and TRBJ2-2; no DNA check was done on the table's D call, TRBD2. TRBV21-1 is flagged as a pseudogene. CDR3 length equals 18 residues. CDR3 sequence reads: CASSKGKGSGVNTGELFF. The CDR3 nucleotides are TGTGCCAGCAGCAAAGGCAAGGGTAGCGGAGTGAACACCGGGGAGCTGTTTTTT.

The chain combines TRBV13 with TRBJ1-6; TRBD1 matches 10 bases. V lost 6 bases and J lost 9; bases outside the gene matches: 5. CDR3 length equals 14 residues. CDR1 is PRHDT, CDR2 FYEKMQ, per germline (reference sequence). In DNA form, the CDR3 reads TGTGCCAGCAGTCCCGGGACAGGGGTTTCACCCCTCCACTTT. Translating gives CASSPGTGVSPLHF.